This T cell receptor (beta chain) came from a study of T-cell memory formation after mild COVID-19. Whole-study findings and limits: Clones contracting across day 15 to 85 had a balanced CD4/CD8 profile; later expanding clones leaned CD4+.

This clonotype was recorded a few times. Its antigen remains unidentified. The CDR3 covers 13 residues. Germline CDR1 and CDR2: DFQATT and SNEGSKA (reference sequence). Trimming took 5 bases from V and 7 from J, leaving 12 bases between them. TCRdb independently ran MiXCR on the 5' RACE reads; one entry per CDR3 protein. In the table there are about 320,000 distinct CDR3 sequences, more than 13% of which are singletons. Sample: PBMCs or a T cell subset sorted from them (not recorded which). The source is a man younger than 30 who had mild COVID-19 (a few samples of this study predate the infection). Cell type and time point are not known. This sequence joins TRBV20-1 and TRBJ1-6; D is unclear. Here the CDR3 reads CSAREDGNSPLHF. CDR3 DNA sequence: TGCAGTGCTCGTGAAGACGGGAATTCACCCCTCCACTTT.